Presented here are 30 T cell receptor beta chains from one specimen sequenced in a study of identical twins. A single record per CDR3 protein comes from TCRdb applying MiXCR to the 5' RACE reads. Seen here are under 250,000 distinct CDR3 sequences, more than 6.5% observed once, and the top ten hold 1.9%. These same data were also listed under a study on yellow fever vaccine responses in identical twins.

Sequenced: memory (CD45RO+) T cells sorted from blood. The source of these receptors is a woman aged 18-30 years in good health.

This chain joins TRBV11-2 and TRBJ2-7; D may be TRBD2 (6 bases). CDR3 length: 14 residues. CDR1 is SGHAT, CDR2 FQNNGV, per germline. Trimming shortened V by 0 bases and J by 3 bases, and 9 bases separated the two germline ends. Here the CDR3 DNA reads TGTGCCAGCAGCTTAGATCTCGGGGGCTACGAGCAGTACTTC. Its protein product is CASSLDLGGYEQYF.

This clonotype appeared many times. The chain has TRBV2 and TRBJ1-6; D ambiguous. The germline V and J ends were trimmed by 6 bases and 13 bases, with 10 bases remaining between them. This CDR3 has 11 amino acids. Germline assignment: CDR1 SNHLY and CDR2 FYNNEI. The DNA of the CDR3 is TGTGCCAGCAGCCTAGATGTCCCCCTCCACTTT. Its translation is CASSLDVPLHF.

The rearrangement links TRBV5-8 to TRBJ2-1; 8 nucleotides agree with TRBD2. Germline V lookup: CDR1 SGHTS, CDR2 YDEGEE. The ends lost 0 bases at V and 3 bases at J; junction bases unmatched: 5. This CDR3 contains 16 residues. CDR3: CASSLALAGLYNEQFF. CDR3 DNA sequence: TGTGCCAGCAGCTTGGCCTTAGCGGGGCTCTACAATGAGCAGTTCTTC.

The chain uses TRBV20-1 and TRBJ2-3, with 7 bases that match TRBD2. Trimming took 4 bases from V and 0 from J; bases not matched to a gene: 13. The CDR3 is 17 residues long. The germline V gene has CDR1 DFQATT and CDR2 SNEGSKA (reference sequence). The CDR3 reads CSAILAGVGLSTDTQYF. CDR3 bases: TGCAGTGCTATTCTCGCGGGAGTGGGGTTGAGCACAGATACGCAGTATTTT.

The sample holds many counts of this clonotype. This chain joins TRBV5-1 and TRBJ1-2; D is undetermined. The V end was cut by 0 bases, the J end by 1 base, with 7 bases between. This CDR3 has 14 amino acids. Germline V gene data show CDR1 as SGHRS and CDR2 as YFSETQ. In nucleotides, the CDR3 is TGCGCCAGCAGCTTGGCTGGCAGTAACTATGGCTACACCTTC. Its protein is CASSLAGSNYGYTF. Full variable domain (missing parts from reference TRBV5-1 and TRBJ1-2): KAGVTQTPRYLIKTRGQQVTLSCSPISGHRSVSWYQQTPGQGLQFLFEYFSETQRNKGNFPGRFSGRQFSNSRSEMNVSTLELGDSALYLCASSLAGSNYGYTFGSGTRLTVV.

This chain uses TRBV6-1 with TRBJ2-2; 14 bases are shared with TRBD2. The CDR3 has 17 residues. J lost 4 bases, V lost 6 bases, and 7 bases had no gene match. The germline V gene has CDR1 MNHNS and CDR2 SASEGT. The CDR3 sequence: CASSLGTSGSATGELFF. CDR3 DNA sequence: TGTGCCAGCAGCCTCGGGACTAGCGGGAGTGCCACCGGGGAGCTGTTTTTT.

In this sample, this clonotype turned up many times. The CDR3 DNA follows: TGTGCCAGCAGTTCTGCAGGCGTAGGATCACCCCTCCACTTT. Residues: CASSSAGVGSPLHF. The chain joins TRBV12-3 or TRBV12-4 to TRBJ1-6; D unresolved. With 4 bases removed from V and 10 bases from J, the gap between germline ends came to 14 bases. The CDR3 has 14 residues.

This clonotype was counted a few times. At one boundary the junction diverges from the germline segment, which might be a read error. The J gene is TRBJ2-7, the V gene TRBV3-1, with D tentatively TRBD2 (7 bases). CDR1 and CDR2 (germline): LGHDT, YNNKEL (reference sequence). This CDR3 is built from 15 residues. The CDR3: CASSPQGRGTYGQYF. The CDR3 nucleotides read TGTGCCAGCAGCCCCCAGGGGAGGGGGACCTACGGGCAGTACTTC.

This clonotype showed up many times. This chain uses TRBV29-1 with TRBJ1-1, with a tentative D call TRBD1 (5 bases). This CDR3 is built from 14 residues. CDR1 and CDR2 from the germline V gene are SQVTM and ANQGSEA. The germline V and J ends were trimmed by 4 bases and 1 base, with 13 bases remaining between them. The CDR3 spells CSVGVGGRNTEAFF. Here the CDR3 DNA reads TGCAGCGTTGGGGTTGGGGGGAGGAACACTGAAGCTTTCTTT.

This clonotype was detected many times. CDR3 nucleotide sequence: TGCAGTGCTAGAGCCCTAACGGGGGGTAATGAAGCTTTCTTT. It codes for CSARALTGGNEAFF. The chain combines TRBV20-1 with TRBJ1-1, with D possibly being TRBD1 (5 bases). Germline assignment: CDR1 DFQATT and CDR2 SNEGSKA (reference sequence). V was pared by 1 base and J by 7 bases, with 16 bases between. The length of the CDR3 is 14 residues.

A few counts support this clonotype. This chain uses TRBV7-6 with TRBJ1-3; D remains ambiguous. The CDR3 length is 14 residues. V lost 5 bases and J lost 2, with 10 bases in between. Germline V CDR1 and CDR2: SGHVS, FNYEAQ. The CDR3 reads CASSPDAAGNTIYF. In DNA, the CDR3 is TGTGCCAGCAGCCCAGACGCGGCTGGAAACACCATATATTTT.

This clonotype has only a few counts. The rearrangement joins TRBV20-1 to TRBJ2-7; D gene ambiguous. The CDR3 runs to 12 residues. V dropped 5 bases and J dropped 4 bases, with 12 bases sitting between them. CDR1 and CDR2 (germline): DFQATT, SNEGSKA (reference sequence). In DNA, the CDR3 is TGCAGTGCTCGATTCATCGAATACGAGCAGTACTTC. Protein: CSARFIEYEQYF.

This clonotype was seen repeatedly, ten times or more. The J gene is TRBJ2-5, the V gene TRBV6-5; TRBD1 matches at 7 bases. V shed 2 bases, J shed 1 base, and the junction held 4 bases outside the gene matches. Germline CDR1 MNHEY, CDR2 SVGAGI. The CDR3 has 15 amino acids. The CDR3 bases are TGTGCCAGCAGTTACACATGGGACAGCCAAGAGACCCAGTACTTC. It specifies CASSYTWDSQETQYF.

This clonotype was detected many times. This chain links TRBV5-1 with TRBJ2-1; 16 bases align to TRBD2. CDR1 SGHRS and CDR2 YFSETQ come from the germline V gene. The V and J ends lost 3 bases and 5 bases, in that order; junction bases with no gene match: 5. The CDR3 spans 17 residues. The DNA of the CDR3 is TGCGCCAGCAGCTCGGGACTAGCGGGAGGGCTAAACAATGAGCAGTTCTTC. This codes for CASSSGLAGGLNNEQFF.

The J gene is TRBJ1-4, the V gene TRBV9, with 7 bases lining up with TRBD1. The germline V gene encodes CDR1 SGDLS and CDR2 YYNGEE. Losses at the gene ends were 6 bases for V and 7 bases for J; bases not matched to a gene: 3. The CDR3 loop spans 12 amino acids. CDR3 DNA: TGTGCCAGCAACAGGGGTGGTGAAAAACTGTTTTTT. Protein: CASNRGGEKLFF.

This clonotype was seen ten or more times. The genes are TRBV3-1 and TRBJ2-4; no clear D. The CDR3 is 15 amino acids. Looked up from germline, CDR1 is LGHDT and CDR2 is YNNKEL (reference sequence). Trimming removed 3 bases from V and 0 bases from J, with 9 bases in between. DNA of the CDR3: TGTGCCAGCAGCCAGGGCGTGGGAGCCAAAAACATTCAGTACTTC. It encodes CASSQGVGAKNIQYF.

The sample holds many counts of this clonotype. The V gene is TRBV20-1, the J gene TRBJ2-2; the match to TRBD2 covers 7 bases. There are 16 residues in the CDR3. Trimming cost V 2 bases and J 0 bases; bases outside gene matches: 6. Germline V lookup: CDR1 DFQATT, CDR2 SNEGSKA (reference sequence). CDR3 coding DNA: TGCAGTGCTAGACCAGCGGGGATCGCGAACACCGGGGAGCTGTTTTTT. It yields the protein CSARPAGIANTGELFF.

This clonotype was seen many times. This chain links TRBV27 with TRBJ2-5; 12 bases line up with TRBD2. After removal of 6 bases from V and 4 bases from J, the junction contained 12 bases not matched to a gene. Germline V lookup: CDR1 MNHEY, CDR2 SMNVEV (reference sequence). The CDR3 runs to 17 residues. The chain's CDR3 is CASRPTTSGRRGETQYF. In DNA, the CDR3 is TGTGCCAGCAGACCGACGACTAGCGGGAGAAGGGGAGAGACCCAGTACTTC.

V and J are TRBV10-1 and TRBJ2-4; D perhaps matches TRBD2 (5 bases). V lost 6 bases and J 8 bases, leaving 17 bases between the germline ends. The CDR3 is 14 amino acids. Germline CDR1 and CDR2: WNHNN and SYGVQD (reference sequence). CDR3 amino acids: CASREAGPIDIQYF. In DNA form, the CDR3 reads TGCGCCAGCAGGGAGGCAGGCCCTATCGACATTCAGTACTTC.

In this sample, this clonotype turned up a few times. This sequence joins TRBV11-2 and TRBJ1-4; D uncertain. Germline lookup yields CDR1 SGHAT and CDR2 FQNNGV. The CDR3 consists of 13 residues. The germline V and J ends were trimmed by 2 bases and 8 bases, with 9 bases remaining between them. The CDR3 here is CASSLRQVEKLFF. In DNA form, the CDR3 reads TGTGCCAGCAGCTTAAGGCAGGTCGAAAAACTGTTTTTT.

The V gene is TRBV15, the J gene TRBJ2-7; D uncertain. The germline V and J ends were trimmed by 1 base and 1 base, with 2 bases remaining between them. The CDR3 runs to 12 residues. Germline V gene data show CDR1 as LNHNV and CDR2 as YYDKDF (reference sequence). CDR3 DNA: TGTGCCACCAGCAGAGGTTCCTACGAGCAGTACTTC. As protein: CATSRGSYEQYF.

The gene calls are TRBV7-2 and TRBJ2-7; 8 bases align to TRBD1. CDR1 and CDR2 from the germline V gene are SGHTA and FQGNSA. The CDR3 is 16 residues long. V shed 6 bases and J 0 bases; nucleotides not matched to a gene: 10. In nucleotides, the CDR3 is TGTGCCAGCAGTGATTACGACAGGGGCCTCTCCTACGAGCAGTACTTC. This translates into CASSDYDRGLSYEQYF.

This clonotype was seen repeatedly, ten times or more. The chain carries TRBV27 and TRBJ2-2, with 9 bases identical to TRBD2. This CDR3 is 18 amino acids long. V lost 5 bases, J lost 2 bases, and 12 bases stayed unmatched. The V gene's germline CDR1 is MNHEY and CDR2 SMNVEV (reference sequence). The CDR3 spells CASSPRGSGGHNTGELFF. The CDR3, as DNA: TGTGCCAGCAGTCCCCGTGGTAGCGGGGGCCATAACACCGGGGAGCTGTTTTTT.

The sample holds many counts of this clonotype. The chain recombines TRBV4-2 with TRBJ2-3; 11 nucleotides align to TRBD2. The J segment lost 0 bases and the V segment lost 1 base, leaving 6 bases of the junction unmatched. This CDR3 has 18 amino acids. Germline-derived CDR1 and CDR2 are LGHNA and YNFKEQ. The CDR3 bases are TGTGCCAGCAGCCAAGGCCTAGCGGGAGGCTTCAGCACAGATACGCAGTATTTT. Amino acids: CASSQGLAGGFSTDTQYF.

This chain links TRBV5-1 with TRBJ2-1; 7 positions agree with TRBD1. CDR3 size: 15 residues. Per germline, CDR1 SGHRS and CDR2 YFSETQ. The V segment lost 0 bases and the J segment 3 bases; nucleotides outside the gene matches: 3. This CDR3 reads CASSLEAGGYNEQFF. The CDR3 DNA reads TGCGCCAGCAGCTTGGAGGCAGGGGGCTACAATGAGCAGTTCTTC.

This clonotype was seen a few times. The chain joins TRBV7-9 to TRBJ2-5; 12 bases are a match to TRBD2. The CDR3 has 14 amino acids. Germline V gene data show CDR1 as SEHNR and CDR2 as FQNEAQ (reference sequence). The V gene end was trimmed by 8 bases and the J gene end by 5 bases; junction bases not matched to a gene: 6. The CDR3 protein is CASLLAGGSETQYF. The DNA for the CDR3 is TGTGCCAGCTTACTAGCGGGGGGTTCGGAGACCCAGTACTTC.

A few counts support this clonotype. This chain connects TRBV9 to TRBJ1-1; D may be TRBD1 (5 bases). The CDR3 runs 15 residues. The V and J ends lost 0 bases and 0 bases respectively, with 9 bases between them. CDR1 and CDR2 (germline): SGDLS, YYNGEE. CDR3 amino acids: CASSVGGNLNTEAFF. CDR3 bases: TGTGCCAGCAGCGTAGGGGGCAACCTGAACACTGAAGCTTTCTTT. The entire variable domain, with the rest obtained from reference TRBV9 and TRBJ1-1, is as follows: DSGVTQTPKHLITATGQRVTLRCSPRSGDLSVYWYQQSLDQGLQFLIQYYNGEERAKGNILERFSAQQFPDLHSELNLSSLELGDSALYFCASSVGGNLNTEAFFGQGTRLTVV.

The chain uses TRBV11-2 and TRBJ1-2, with 9 bases aligning to TRBD1. The germline CDR1 and CDR2 sequences are SGHAT and FQNNGV. This CDR3 region has 15 residues. V trimming: 2 bases; J trimming: 6 bases; junction bases outside the gene matches: 7. The CDR3 region is CASSLLSGTGHGYTF. DNA of the CDR3: TGTGCCAGCAGCTTACTGTCAGGGACAGGGCATGGCTACACCTTC.

The chain combines TRBV20-1 with TRBJ1-6; the match to TRBD1 covers 8 bases. The germline gives CDR1 DFQATT, CDR2 SNEGSKA (reference sequence). This CDR3 is built from 13 residues. The junction had 5 bases not matched to a gene; V was cut back by 6 bases and J by 7 bases. CDR3 DNA sequence: TGCAGTGCCGAAAGACAGGGGAATTCACCCCTCCACTTT. Protein sequence: CSAERQGNSPLHF.

Ten or more counts support this clonotype. Written as DNA, the CDR3 is TGTGCCAGCAGTGAAGCGCTGGGGGGGCGGGACATTCAGTACTTC. It translates to CASSEALGGRDIQYF. V and J are TRBV6-1 and TRBJ2-4; D may be TRBD2 (7 bases). Germline loops: CDR1 MNHNS, CDR2 SASEGT. Between the trimmed V and J ends, which lost 0 bases and 8 bases, there was a span of 14 bases. This CDR3 is 15 amino acids long.